This T cell receptor beta chain was observed in a study of identical twins. This clonotype was counted ten times or more. The target antigen is unknown. The cDNA had a unique molecular identifier and a template-switch universal primer site. TCRdb reprocessed the 5' RACE reads with MiXCR, giving one entry per CDR3 protein. The sample gives approximately 260,000 distinct CDR3 sequences, about an eighth of which show up once; 7% to 9% is in the top ten. Study outcomes and limitations: It was out-of-frame TCR alpha sharing in monozygotic twins that models underestimated. In drawing conclusions, the study used cross-sectional statistical analysis and did not follow the same donors. Invariant MAIT and iNKT cells are populations that could partly confound zero-insertion analyses.

CDR1 is SEHNR and CDR2 is FQNEAQ in the germline V gene (reference sequence). The CDR3 is made up of 16 amino acids. Trimming stripped 5 bases from V and 4 bases from J, with 19 bases between. Sequences were obtained from memory (CD45RO+) T cells sorted from blood. The receptor was isolated from a young woman in good health. The chain couples TRBV7-9 to TRBJ2-3, with D tentatively TRBD1 or TRBD2 (6 bases each). Written as DNA, the CDR3 is TGTGCCAGCAGCCTAACACAGGGAGGAAGTGCAGATACGCAGTATTTT. Amino acids: CASSLTQGGSADTQYF.